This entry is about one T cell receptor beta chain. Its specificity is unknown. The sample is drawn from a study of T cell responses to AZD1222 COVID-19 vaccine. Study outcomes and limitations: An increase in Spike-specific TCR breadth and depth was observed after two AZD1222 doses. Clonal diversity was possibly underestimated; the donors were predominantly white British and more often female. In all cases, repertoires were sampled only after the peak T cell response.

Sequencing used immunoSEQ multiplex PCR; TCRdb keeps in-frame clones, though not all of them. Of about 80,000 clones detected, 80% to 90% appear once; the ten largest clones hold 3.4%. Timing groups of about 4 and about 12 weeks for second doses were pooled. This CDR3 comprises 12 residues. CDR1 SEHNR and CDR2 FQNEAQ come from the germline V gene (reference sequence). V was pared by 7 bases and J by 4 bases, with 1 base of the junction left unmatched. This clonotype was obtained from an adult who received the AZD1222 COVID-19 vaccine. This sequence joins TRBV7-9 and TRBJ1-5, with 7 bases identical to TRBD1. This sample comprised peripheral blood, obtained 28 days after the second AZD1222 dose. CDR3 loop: CASNRGNQPQHF. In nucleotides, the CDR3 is TGTGCCAGCAACAGGGGTAATCAGCCCCAGCATTTT.